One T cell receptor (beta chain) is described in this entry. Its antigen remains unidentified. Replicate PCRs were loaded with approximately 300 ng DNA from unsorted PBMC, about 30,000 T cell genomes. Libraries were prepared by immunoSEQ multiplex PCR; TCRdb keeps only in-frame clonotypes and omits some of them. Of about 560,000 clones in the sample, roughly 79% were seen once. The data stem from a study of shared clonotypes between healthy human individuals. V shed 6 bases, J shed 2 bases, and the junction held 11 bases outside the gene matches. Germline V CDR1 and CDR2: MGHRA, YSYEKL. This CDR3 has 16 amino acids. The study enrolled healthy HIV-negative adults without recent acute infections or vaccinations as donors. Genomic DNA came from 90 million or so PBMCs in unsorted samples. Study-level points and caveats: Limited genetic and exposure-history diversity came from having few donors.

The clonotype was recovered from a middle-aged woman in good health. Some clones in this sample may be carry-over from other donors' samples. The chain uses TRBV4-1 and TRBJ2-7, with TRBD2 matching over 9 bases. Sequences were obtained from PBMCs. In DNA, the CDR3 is TGCGCCAGCAGAGCACTAGCGGGCCCGTTACCCTACGAGCAGTACTTC. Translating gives CASRALAGPLPYEQYF.